This T cell receptor beta chain was sequenced in a study of T-cell memory formation after mild COVID-19. This clonotype was seen only a few times. V was pared by 5 bases and J by 8 bases, with 6 bases of the junction left unmatched. Germline V gives CDR1 LGHNA, CDR2 YNFKEQ. The CDR3 length is 13 residues. TCRdb used MiXCR to reprocess the 5' RACE reads, holding one entry per CDR3 protein. The table lists 150,000 or so distinct CDR3 sequences, roughly 31% of them singletons. V is TRBV4-2 and J is TRBJ1-2; 9 nucleotides align to TRBD1. Sequences were obtained from PBMCs or a T cell subset sorted from them (not recorded which). The sequence was collected from an adult woman who had mild COVID-19 (a few samples of this study predate the infection). Cell type and time point are not known. DNA for the CDR3: TGTGCCAGCAGCGAGACAGGGGGAAGGGGCTACACCTTC. Encoded protein: CASSETGGRGYTF.